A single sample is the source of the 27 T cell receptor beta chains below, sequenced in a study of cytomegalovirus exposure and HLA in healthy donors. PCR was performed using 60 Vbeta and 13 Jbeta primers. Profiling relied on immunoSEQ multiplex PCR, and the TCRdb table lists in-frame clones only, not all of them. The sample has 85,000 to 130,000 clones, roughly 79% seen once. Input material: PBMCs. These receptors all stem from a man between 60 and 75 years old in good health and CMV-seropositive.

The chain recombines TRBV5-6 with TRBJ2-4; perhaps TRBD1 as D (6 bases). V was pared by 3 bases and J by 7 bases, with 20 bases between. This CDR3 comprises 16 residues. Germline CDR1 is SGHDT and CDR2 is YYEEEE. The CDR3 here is CASSWLTTGMGNIQYF. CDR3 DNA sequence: TGTGCCAGCAGCTGGCTTACAACAGGGATGGGGAACATTCAGTACTTC.

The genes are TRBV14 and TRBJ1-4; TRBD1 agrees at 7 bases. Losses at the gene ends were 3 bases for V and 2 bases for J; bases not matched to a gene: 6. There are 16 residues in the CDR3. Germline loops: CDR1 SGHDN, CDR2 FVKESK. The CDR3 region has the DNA TGTGCCAGCAGCCAGACAGACAGGGCTACTAATGAAAAACTGTTTTTT. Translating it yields CASSQTDRATNEKLFF. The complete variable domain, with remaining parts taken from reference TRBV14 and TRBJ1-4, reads EAGVTQFPSHSVIEKGQTVTLRCDPISGHDNLYWYRRVMGKEIKFLLHFVKESKQDESGMPNNRFLAERTGGTYSTLKVQPAELEDSGVYFCASSQTDRATNEKLFFGSGTQLSVL.

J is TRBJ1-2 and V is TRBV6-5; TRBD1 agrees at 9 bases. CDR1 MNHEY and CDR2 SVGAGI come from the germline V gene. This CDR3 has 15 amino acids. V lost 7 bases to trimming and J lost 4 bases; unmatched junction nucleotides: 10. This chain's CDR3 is CASIPRPGQGYGYTF. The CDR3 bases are TGTGCCAGCATCCCTAGGCCGGGACAGGGCTATGGCTACACCTTC.

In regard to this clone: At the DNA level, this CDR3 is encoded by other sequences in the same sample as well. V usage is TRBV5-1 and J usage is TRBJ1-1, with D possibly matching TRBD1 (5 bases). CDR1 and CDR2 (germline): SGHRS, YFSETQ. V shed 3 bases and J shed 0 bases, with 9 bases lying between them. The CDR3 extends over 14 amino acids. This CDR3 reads CASSSGTLNTEAFF. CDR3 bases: TGCGCCAGCAGCTCGGGGACTCTGAACACTGAAGCTTTCTTT.

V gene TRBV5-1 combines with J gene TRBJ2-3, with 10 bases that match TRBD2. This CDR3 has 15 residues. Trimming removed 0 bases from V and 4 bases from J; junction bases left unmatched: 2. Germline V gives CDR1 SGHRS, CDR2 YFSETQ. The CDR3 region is CASSLEGTSADTQYF. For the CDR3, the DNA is TGCGCCAGCAGCTTGGAGGGGACTAGCGCAGATACGCAGTATTTT.

This CDR3 is CASIKVGESYEQYF. CDR3 DNA: TGTGCCAGCATAAAAGTAGGGGAATCCTACGAGCAGTACTTC. The chain links TRBV5-6 to TRBJ2-7, with D maybe TRBD1 (5 bases). This CDR3 spans 14 amino acids. The germline gives CDR1 SGHDT, CDR2 YYEEEE. V dropped 6 bases and J dropped 1 base, with 14 bases sitting between them.

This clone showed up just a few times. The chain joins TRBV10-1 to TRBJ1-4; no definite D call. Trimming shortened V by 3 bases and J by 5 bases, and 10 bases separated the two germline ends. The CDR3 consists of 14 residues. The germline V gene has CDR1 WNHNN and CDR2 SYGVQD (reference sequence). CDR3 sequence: CASSDPGKNEKLFF. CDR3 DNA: TGCGCCAGCAGTGACCCGGGGAAGAATGAAAAACTGTTTTTT.

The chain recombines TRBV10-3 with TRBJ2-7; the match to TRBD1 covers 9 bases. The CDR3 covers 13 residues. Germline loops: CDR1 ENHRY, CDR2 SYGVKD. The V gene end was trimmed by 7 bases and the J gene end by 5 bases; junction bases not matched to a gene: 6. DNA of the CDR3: TGTGCCATCACAGGGACAGGGTACCACGAGCAGTACTTC. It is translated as CAITGTGYHEQYF.

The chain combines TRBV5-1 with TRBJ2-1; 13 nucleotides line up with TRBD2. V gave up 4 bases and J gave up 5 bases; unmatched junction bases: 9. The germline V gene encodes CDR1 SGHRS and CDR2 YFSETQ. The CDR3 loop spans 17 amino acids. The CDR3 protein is CASSQGLAGVYHNEQFF. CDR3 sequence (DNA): TGCGCCAGCAGCCAAGGACTAGCGGGGGTGTATCACAATGAGCAGTTCTTC.

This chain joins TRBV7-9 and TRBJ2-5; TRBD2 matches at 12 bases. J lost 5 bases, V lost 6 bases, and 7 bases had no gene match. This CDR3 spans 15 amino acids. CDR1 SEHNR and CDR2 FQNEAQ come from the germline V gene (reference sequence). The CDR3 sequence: CASRSSGGAQETQYF. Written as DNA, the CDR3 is TGTGCCAGCAGGTCTAGCGGGGGGGCACAGGAGACCCAGTACTTC.

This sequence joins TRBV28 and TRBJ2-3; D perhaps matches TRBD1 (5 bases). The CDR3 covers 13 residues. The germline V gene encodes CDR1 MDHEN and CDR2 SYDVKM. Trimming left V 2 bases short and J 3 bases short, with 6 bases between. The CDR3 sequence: CASSLQGTDTQYF. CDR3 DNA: TGTGCCAGCAGTTTACAGGGTACAGATACGCAGTATTTT.

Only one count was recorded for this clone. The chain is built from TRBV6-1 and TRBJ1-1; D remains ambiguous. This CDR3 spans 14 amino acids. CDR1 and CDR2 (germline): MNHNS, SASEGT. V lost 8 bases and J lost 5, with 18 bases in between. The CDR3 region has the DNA TGTGCCAGCCCAGAGTCCGGGGTAGGGACTGAAGCTTTCTTT. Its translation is CASPESGVGTEAFF.

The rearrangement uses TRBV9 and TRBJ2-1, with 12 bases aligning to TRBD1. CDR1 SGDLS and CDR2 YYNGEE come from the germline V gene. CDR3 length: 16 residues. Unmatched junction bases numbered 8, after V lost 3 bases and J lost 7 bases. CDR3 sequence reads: CASSEPGQGARNEQFF. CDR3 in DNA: TGTGCCAGCAGCGAGCCGGGACAGGGGGCTCGGAATGAGCAGTTCTTC.

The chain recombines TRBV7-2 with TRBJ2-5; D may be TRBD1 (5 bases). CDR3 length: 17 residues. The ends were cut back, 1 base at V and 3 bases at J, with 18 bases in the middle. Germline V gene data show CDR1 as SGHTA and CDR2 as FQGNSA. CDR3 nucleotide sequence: TGTGCCAGCAGCTTAGATTTGAGGCCAGGGAAAGAAGAGACCCAGTACTTC. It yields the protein CASSLDLRPGKEETQYF.

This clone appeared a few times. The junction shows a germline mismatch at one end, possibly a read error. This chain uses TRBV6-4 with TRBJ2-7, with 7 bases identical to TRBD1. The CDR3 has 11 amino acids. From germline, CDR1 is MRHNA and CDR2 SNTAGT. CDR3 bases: TGTGCCAGCAGTGACCCCAGGGGGTCCGGGTTC. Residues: CASSDPRGSGF.

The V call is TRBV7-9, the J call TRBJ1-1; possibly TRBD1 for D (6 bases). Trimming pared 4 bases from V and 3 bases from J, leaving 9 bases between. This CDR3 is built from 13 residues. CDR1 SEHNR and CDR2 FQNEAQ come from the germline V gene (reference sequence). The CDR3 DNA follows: TGTGCCAGCAGCTCCCACAGGGACACTGAAGCTTTCTTT. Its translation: CASSSHRDTEAFF.

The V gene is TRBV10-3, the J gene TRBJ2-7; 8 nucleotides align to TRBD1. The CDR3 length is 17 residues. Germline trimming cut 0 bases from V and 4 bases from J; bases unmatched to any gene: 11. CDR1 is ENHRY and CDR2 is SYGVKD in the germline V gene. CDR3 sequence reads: CAISESMVGTGGYEQYF. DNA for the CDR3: TGTGCCATCAGTGAGTCAATGGTCGGAACAGGGGGTTACGAGCAGTACTTC.

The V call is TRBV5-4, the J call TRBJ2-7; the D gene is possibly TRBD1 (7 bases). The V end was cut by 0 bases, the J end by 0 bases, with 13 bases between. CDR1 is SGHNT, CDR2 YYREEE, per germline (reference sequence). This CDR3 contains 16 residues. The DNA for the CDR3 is TGTGCCAGCAGCTTGGCCGGGGGACAGAGCTCCTACGAGCAGTACTTC. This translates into CASSLAGGQSSYEQYF.

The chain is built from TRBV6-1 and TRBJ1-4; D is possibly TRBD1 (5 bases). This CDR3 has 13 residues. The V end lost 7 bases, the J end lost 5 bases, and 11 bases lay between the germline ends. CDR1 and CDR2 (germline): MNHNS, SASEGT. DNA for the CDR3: TGTGCCAGCATCGCAGGGAGGAATGAAAAACTGTTTTTT. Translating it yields CASIAGRNEKLFF.

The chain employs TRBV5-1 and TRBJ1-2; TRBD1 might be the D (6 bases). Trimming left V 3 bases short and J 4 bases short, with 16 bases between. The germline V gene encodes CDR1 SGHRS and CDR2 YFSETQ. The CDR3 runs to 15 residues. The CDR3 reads CASSSSLGQPYGYTF. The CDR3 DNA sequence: TGCGCCAGCAGCTCAAGCCTTGGACAGCCCTATGGCTACACCTTC.

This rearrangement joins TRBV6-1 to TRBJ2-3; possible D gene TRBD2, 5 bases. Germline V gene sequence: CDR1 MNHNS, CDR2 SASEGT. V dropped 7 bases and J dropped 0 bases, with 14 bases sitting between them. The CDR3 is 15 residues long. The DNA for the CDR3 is TGTGCCAGCACCAGAGGGCGGGCGAGCACAGATACGCAGTATTTT. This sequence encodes CASTRGRASTDTQYF.

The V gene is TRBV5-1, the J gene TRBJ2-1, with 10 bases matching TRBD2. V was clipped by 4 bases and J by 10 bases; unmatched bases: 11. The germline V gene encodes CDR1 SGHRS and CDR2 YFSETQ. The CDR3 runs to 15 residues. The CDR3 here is CASSASGAGGQEQFF. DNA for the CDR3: TGCGCCAGCAGCGCCAGTGGAGCGGGGGGGCAGGAGCAGTTCTTC.

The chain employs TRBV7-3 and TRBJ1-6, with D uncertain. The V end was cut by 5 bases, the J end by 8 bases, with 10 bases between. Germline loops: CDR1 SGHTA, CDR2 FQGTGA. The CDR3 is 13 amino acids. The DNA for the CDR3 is TGTGCCAGCAGCCGCCAGCGGGATTCACCCCTCCACTTT. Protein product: CASSRQRDSPLHF.

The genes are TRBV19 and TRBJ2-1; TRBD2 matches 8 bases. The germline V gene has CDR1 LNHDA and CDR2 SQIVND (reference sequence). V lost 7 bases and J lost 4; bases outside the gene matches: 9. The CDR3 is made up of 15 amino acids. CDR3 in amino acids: CASNPGGPGYNEQFF. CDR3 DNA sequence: TGTGCCAGTAACCCGGGGGGGCCGGGTTACAATGAGCAGTTCTTC.

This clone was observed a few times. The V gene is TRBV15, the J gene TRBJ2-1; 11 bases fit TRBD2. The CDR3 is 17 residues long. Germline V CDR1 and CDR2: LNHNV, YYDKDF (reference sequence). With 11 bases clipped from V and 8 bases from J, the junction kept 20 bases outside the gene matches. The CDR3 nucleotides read TGTGCCTCCGGCTGGACTAGCGGGTCATGGAATTTGGATGAGCAGTTCTTC. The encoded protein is CASGWTSGSWNLDEQFF. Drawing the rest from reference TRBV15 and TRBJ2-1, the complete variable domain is DAMVIQNPRYQVTQFGKPVTLSCSQTLNHNVMYWYQQKSSQAPKLLFHYYDKDFNNEADTPDNFQSRRPNTSFCFLDIRSPGLGDTAMYLCASGWTSGSWNLDEQFFGPGTRLTVL.

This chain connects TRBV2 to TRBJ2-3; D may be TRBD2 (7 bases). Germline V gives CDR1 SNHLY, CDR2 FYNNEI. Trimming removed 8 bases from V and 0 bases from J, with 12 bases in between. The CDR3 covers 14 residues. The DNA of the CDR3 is TGTGCCAGCGGGGCGGGGGCGAGCACAGATACGCAGTATTTT. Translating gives CASGAGASTDTQYF.

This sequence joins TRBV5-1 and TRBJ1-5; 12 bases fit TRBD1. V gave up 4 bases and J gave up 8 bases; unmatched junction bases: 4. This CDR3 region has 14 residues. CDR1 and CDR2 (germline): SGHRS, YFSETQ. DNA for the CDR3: TGCGCCAGCAGCCCCGGGACAGGGGGCGAGCCCCAGCATTTT. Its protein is CASSPGTGGEPQHF.